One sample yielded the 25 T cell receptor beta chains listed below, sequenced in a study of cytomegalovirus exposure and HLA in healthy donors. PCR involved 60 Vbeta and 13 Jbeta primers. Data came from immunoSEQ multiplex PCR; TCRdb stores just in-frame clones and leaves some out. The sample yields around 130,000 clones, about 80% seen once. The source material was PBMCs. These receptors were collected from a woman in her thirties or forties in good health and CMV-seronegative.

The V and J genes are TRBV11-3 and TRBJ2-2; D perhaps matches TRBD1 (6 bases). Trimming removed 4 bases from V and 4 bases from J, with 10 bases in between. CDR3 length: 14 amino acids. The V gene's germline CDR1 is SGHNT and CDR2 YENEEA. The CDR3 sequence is CASSWGHRTGELFF. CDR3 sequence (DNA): TGTGCCAGCAGCTGGGGACACCGCACCGGGGAGCTGTTTTTT.

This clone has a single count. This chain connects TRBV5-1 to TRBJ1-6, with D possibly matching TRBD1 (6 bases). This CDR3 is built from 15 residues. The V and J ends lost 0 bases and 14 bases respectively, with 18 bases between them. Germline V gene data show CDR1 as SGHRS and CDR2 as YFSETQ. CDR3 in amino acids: CASSLDGTGPRTLHF. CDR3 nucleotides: TGCGCCAGCAGCTTGGATGGAACAGGGCCGCGAACCCTCCACTTT.

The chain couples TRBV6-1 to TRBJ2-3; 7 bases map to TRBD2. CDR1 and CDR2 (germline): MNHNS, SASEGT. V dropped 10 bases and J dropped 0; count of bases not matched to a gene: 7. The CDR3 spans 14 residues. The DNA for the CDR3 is TGTGCCACCGCTCTAGCGGAGAGCACAGATACGCAGTATTTT. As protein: CATALAESTDTQYF.

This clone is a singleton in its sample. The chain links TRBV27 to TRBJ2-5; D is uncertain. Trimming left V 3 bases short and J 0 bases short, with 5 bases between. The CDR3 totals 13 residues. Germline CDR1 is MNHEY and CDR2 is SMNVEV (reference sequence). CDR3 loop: CASSFKYQETQYF. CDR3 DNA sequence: TGTGCCAGCAGTTTCAAATACCAAGAGACCCAGTACTTC.

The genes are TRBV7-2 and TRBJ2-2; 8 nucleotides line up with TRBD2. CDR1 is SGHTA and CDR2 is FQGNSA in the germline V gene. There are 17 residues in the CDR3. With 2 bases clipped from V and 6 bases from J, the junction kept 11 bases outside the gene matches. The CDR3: CASSLRRLAGSPGELFF. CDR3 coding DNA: TGTGCCAGCAGCTTAAGACGGCTAGCGGGTTCCCCCGGGGAGCTGTTTTTT.

The CDR3 loop is CASSQEYFRGGNTEAFF. The CDR3 DNA reads TGCGCCAGCAGCCAAGAATACTTTCGGGGAGGGAACACTGAAGCTTTCTTT. V and J are TRBV4-3 and TRBJ1-1; no clear D gene. Germline values: CDR1 LGHNA, CDR2 YSLEER. V lost 0 bases and J 1 base, leaving 15 bases between the germline ends. This CDR3 is 17 amino acids long.

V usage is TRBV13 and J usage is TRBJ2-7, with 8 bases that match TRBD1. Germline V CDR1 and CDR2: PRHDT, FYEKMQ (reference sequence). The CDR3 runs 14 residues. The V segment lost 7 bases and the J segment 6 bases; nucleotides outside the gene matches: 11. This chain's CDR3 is CASTLGQGALEQYF. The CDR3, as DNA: TGTGCCAGCACCCTCGGGCAGGGGGCTCTCGAGCAGTACTTC.

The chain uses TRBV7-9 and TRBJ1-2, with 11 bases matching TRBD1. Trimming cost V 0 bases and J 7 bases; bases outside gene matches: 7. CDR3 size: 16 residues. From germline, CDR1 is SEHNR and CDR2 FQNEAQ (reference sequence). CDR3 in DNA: TGTGCCAGCAGCTTAGCGGCCGGGACAGGGGGTAGTGGCTACACCTTC. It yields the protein CASSLAAGTGGSGYTF.

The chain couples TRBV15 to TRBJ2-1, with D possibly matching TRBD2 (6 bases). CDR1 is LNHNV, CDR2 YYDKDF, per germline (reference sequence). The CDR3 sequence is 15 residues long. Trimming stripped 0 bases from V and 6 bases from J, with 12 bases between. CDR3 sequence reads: CATSRELGGGNEQFF. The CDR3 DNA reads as TGTGCCACCAGCAGAGAATTGGGGGGTGGCAATGAGCAGTTCTTC.

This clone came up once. Here the CDR3 DNA reads TGTGCCAGCAGCCCAGCCCCCAGGTATGGAGAGACCCAGTACTTC. This gives the protein CASSPAPRYGETQYF. The J gene is TRBJ2-5, the V gene TRBV13; D is unresolved. This CDR3 contains 15 residues. V was clipped by 5 bases and J by 4 bases, with 17 bases between them. Germline-derived CDR1 and CDR2 are PRHDT and FYEKMQ (reference sequence).

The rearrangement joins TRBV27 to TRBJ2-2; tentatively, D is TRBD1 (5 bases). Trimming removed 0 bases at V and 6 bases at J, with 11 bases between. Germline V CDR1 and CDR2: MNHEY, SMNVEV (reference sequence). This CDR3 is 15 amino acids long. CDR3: CASSLSWGSSGELFF. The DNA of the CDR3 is TGTGCCAGCAGTTTATCGTGGGGCTCCTCCGGGGAGCTGTTTTTT.

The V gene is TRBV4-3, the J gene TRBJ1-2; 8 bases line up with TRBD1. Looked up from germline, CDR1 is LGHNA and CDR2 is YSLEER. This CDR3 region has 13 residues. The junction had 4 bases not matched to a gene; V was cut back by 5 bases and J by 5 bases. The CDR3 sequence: CASSTDREYGYTF. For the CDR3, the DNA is TGCGCCAGCAGCACGGACAGGGAGTATGGCTACACCTTC.

For the CDR3, the DNA is TGTGCCAGCAGCTTAGCAAGTATCGGGGGGCAGGAGCAGTACTTC. Encoded protein: CASSLASIGGQEQYF. The chain employs TRBV7-6 and TRBJ2-7; perhaps TRBD2 as D (7 bases). V gave up 0 bases and J gave up 7 bases, with 16 bases separating them. CDR3 length equals 15 residues. The germline gives CDR1 SGHVS, CDR2 FNYEAQ.

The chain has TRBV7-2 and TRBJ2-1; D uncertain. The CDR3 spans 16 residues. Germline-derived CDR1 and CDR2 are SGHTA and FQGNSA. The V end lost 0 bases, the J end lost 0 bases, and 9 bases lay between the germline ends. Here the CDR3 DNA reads TGTGCCAGCAGCTTAGCCCGGGTGAGCTCCTACAATGAGCAGTTCTTC. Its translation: CASSLARVSSYNEQFF.

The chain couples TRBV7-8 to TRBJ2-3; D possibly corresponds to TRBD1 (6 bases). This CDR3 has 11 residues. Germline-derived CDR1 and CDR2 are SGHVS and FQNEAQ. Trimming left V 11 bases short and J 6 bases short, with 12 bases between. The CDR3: CASQGLDTQYF. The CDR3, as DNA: TGTGCCTCCCAGGGGTTGGATACGCAGTATTTT.

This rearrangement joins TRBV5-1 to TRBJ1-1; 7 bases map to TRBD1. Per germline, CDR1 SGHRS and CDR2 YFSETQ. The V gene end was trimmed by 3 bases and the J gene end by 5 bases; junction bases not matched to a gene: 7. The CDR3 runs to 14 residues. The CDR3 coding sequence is TGCGCCAGCAGCTCCCAGGGGGTGGGTACTGAAGCTTTCTTT. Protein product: CASSSQGVGTEAFF.

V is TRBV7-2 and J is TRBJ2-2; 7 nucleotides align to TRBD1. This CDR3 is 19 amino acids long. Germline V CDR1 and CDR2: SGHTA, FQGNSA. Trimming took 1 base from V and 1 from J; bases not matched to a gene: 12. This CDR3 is CASSLGPSTGKLNTGELFF. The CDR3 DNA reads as TGTGCCAGCAGCTTAGGTCCCTCGACAGGGAAGTTGAACACCGGGGAGCTGTTTTTT.

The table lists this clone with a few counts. CDR3 bases: TGCGCCAGCAGCCAAGATCGGTCGGACACCTATGAGCAGTTCTTC. Its translation: CASSQDRSDTYEQFF. This chain joins TRBV4-1 and TRBJ2-1, with D possibly being TRBD1 (5 bases). There are 15 residues in the CDR3. CDR1 and CDR2 from the germline V gene are MGHRA and YSYEKL. V shed 0 bases and J shed 8 bases, with 14 bases lying between them.

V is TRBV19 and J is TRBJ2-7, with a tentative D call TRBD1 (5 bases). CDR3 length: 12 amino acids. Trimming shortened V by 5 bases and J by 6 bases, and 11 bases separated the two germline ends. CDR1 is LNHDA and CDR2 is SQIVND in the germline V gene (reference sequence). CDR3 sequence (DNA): TGTGCCAGTAGTGGGGCCGGGTTCGAGCAGTACTTC. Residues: CASSGAGFEQYF.

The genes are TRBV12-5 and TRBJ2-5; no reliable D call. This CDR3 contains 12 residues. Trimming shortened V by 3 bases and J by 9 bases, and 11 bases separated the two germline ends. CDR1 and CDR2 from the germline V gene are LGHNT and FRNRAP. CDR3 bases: TGTGCTAGTGGTTTAGCTACGGGTTCCCAGTACTTC. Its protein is CASGLATGSQYF.

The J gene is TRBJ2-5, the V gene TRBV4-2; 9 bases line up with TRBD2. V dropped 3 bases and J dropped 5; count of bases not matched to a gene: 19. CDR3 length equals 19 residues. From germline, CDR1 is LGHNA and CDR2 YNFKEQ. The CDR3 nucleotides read TGTGCCAGCAGCCAGGAAACTCATACTAGCGGGTTCAGAGAGGAGACCCAGTACTTC. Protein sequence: CASSQETHTSGFREETQYF.

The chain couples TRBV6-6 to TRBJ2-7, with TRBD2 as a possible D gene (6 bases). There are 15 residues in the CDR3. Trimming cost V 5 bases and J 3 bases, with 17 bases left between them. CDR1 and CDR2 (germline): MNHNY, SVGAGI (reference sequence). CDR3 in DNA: TGTGCCAGCAGTATCCCGGGCGTCGGGGGCTACGAGCAGTACTTC. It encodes CASSIPGVGGYEQYF.

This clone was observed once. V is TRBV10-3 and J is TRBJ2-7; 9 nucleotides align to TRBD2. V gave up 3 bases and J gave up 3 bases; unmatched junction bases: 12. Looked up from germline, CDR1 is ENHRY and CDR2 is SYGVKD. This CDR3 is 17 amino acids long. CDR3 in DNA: TGTGCCATCAGTGATGCGACTAGCGGTGGGAGCCTCTACGAGCAGTACTTC. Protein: CAISDATSGGSLYEQYF.

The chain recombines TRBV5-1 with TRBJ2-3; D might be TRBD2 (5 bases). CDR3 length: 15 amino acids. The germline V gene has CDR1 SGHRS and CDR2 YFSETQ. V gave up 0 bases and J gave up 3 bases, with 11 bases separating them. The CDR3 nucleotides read TGCGCCAGCAGCTTGGAGAGGGTAGGGACAGATACGCAGTATTTT. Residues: CASSLERVGTDTQYF.

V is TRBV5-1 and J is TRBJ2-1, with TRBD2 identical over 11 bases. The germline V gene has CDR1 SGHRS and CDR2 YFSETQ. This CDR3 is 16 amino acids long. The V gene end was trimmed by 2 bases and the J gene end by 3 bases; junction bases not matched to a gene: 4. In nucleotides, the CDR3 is TGCGCCAGCAGCTTTACTAGCGGGAGTGGCTACAATGAGCAGTTCTTC. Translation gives CASSFTSGSGYNEQFF.